This T cell receptor beta chain came from a study of T cells in Graves' hyperthyroidism and ophthalmopathy. The table lists this clonotype with a few counts. The antigen is unknown. This CDR3 spans 17 amino acids. Trimming stripped 0 bases from V and 6 bases from J, with 19 bases between. The V gene's germline CDR1 is SGDLS and CDR2 YYNGEE. Amplified regions were TCR beta CDR3 sequences from RNA transcripts. The study used the HTBI primer set for a first-round RT-PCR of the TCR CDR3. TCRdb reprocessed the multiplex PCR reads with MiXCR, giving one entry per CDR3 protein. The table shows about 49,000 distinct CDR3 sequences, with 45% to 65% occurring only once. Study-wide points: Appearing also in blood were most of the thyroid clonotypes expanded above 0.001. A model using 13 V-J features told ophthalmopathy apart from stable hyperthyroidism. Ophthalmopathy got predicted by the model a median around 6.8 months before its onset.

The hyperthyroidism was newly diagnosed and had lasted under 2 months; the patients were aged 18 to 65. The TCR originated in a man between 18 and 35 years old with Graves' hyperthyroidism. The material sequenced was peripheral blood or thyroid tissue (not recorded which). The chain joins TRBV9 to TRBJ2-1, with D possibly matching TRBD2 (6 bases). CDR3 in amino acids: CASSVVLPGERANEQFF. DNA of the CDR3: TGTGCCAGCAGCGTAGTACTTCCGGGGGAGAGGGCCAATGAGCAGTTCTTC.